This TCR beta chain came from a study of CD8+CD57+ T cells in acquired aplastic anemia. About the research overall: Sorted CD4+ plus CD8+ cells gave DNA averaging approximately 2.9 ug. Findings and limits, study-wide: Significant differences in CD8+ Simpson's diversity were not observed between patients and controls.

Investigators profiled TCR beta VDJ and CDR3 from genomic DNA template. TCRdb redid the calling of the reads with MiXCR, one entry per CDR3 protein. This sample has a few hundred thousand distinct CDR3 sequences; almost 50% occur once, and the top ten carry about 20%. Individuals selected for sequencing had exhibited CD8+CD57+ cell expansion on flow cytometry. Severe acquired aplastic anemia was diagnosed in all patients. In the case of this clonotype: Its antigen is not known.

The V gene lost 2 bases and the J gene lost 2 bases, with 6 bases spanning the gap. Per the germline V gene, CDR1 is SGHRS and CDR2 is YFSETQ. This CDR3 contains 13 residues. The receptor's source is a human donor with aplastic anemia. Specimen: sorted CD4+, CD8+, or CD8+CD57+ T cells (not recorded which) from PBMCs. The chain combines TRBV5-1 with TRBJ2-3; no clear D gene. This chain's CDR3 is CASSFGPTDTQYF. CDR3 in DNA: TGCGCCAGCAGCTTCGGGCCCACAGATACGCAGTATTTT. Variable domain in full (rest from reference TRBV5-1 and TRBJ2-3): KAGVTQTPRYLIKTRGQQVTLSCSPISGHRSVSWYQQTPGQGLQFLFEYFSETQRNKGNFPGRFSGRQFSNSRSEMNVSTLELGDSALYLCASSFGPTDTQYFGPGTRLTVL.